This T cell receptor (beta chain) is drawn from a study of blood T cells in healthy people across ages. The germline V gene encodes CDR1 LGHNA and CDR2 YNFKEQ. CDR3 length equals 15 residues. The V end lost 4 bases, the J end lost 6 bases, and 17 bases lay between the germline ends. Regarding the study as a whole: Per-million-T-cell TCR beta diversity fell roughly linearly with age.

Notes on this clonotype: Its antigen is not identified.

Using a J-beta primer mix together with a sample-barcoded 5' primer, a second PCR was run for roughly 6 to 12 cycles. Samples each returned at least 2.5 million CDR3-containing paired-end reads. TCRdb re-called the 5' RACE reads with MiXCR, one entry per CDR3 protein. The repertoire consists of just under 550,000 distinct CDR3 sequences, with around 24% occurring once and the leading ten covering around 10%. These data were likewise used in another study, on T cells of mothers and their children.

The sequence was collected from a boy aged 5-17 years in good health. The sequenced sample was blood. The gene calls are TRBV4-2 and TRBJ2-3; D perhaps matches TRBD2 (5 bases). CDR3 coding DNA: TGTGCCAGCAGCCGAGAGGGTAGAGGGATGGATACGCAGTATTTT. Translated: CASSREGRGMDTQYF.